These 14 T cell receptor beta chains came from one sample sequenced in a study of response to subunit inactivated influenza vaccine. TCRdb fed the RT-PCR reads into MiXCR, producing one record per CDR3 protein. The sample lists approximately 490,000 distinct CDR3 sequences, less than 7.5% occurring once. The starting material was PBMCs from blood, obtained roughly 24 months after vaccination. These receptor sequences come from a man in his fifties or sixties who received an inactivated influenza vaccine.

CDR3 sequence reads: CASSLDGTGEETQYF. In DNA, the CDR3 is TGCGCCAGCAGCTTGGATGGGACAGGGGAGGAGACCCAGTACTTC. The chain employs TRBV5-1 and TRBJ2-5, with TRBD1 matching 10 bases. Per the germline V gene, CDR1 is SGHRS and CDR2 is YFSETQ. The CDR3 is 15 residues long. The V and J ends lost 0 bases and 5 bases, in that order; junction bases with no gene match: 4.

This clonotype has ten or more counts. The rearrangement uses TRBV20-1 and TRBJ2-1; 9 bases fit TRBD2. CDR1 and CDR2 from the germline V gene are DFQATT and SNEGSKA (reference sequence). Trimming cost V 4 bases and J 7 bases; bases outside gene matches: 11. There are 15 residues in the CDR3. The CDR3 sequence is CSATPLAGHGNEQFF. CDR3 nucleotide sequence: TGCAGTGCTACCCCACTAGCGGGTCACGGGAATGAGCAGTTCTTC.

This clonotype was seen a handful of times. The chain employs TRBV20-1 and TRBJ2-1, with TRBD2 matching 13 bases. Germline V gives CDR1 DFQATT, CDR2 SNEGSKA (reference sequence). The CDR3 covers 16 residues. With 6 bases clipped from V and 3 bases from J, the junction kept 8 bases outside the gene matches. This CDR3 reads CSAPGTSGTFYNEQFF. The CDR3 nucleotides read TGCAGTGCCCCGGGGACTAGCGGGACATTCTACAATGAGCAGTTCTTC.

This clonotype was seen more than once but under ten times. The CDR3: CSASGRGSNQLYEQYF. CDR3 nucleotides: TGCAGTGCTTCCGGCCGGGGGTCAAATCAACTCTACGAGCAGTACTTC. This chain links TRBV20-1 with TRBJ2-7; weak D call: TRBD2 (6 bases). V gave up 5 bases and J gave up 3 bases, with 23 bases separating them. The CDR3 sequence is 16 residues long. CDR1 is DFQATT, CDR2 SNEGSKA, per germline (reference sequence).

This clonotype has ten or more counts. The V and J genes are TRBV20-1 and TRBJ2-5; perhaps TRBD1 as D (6 bases). Germline V CDR1 and CDR2: DFQATT, SNEGSKA (reference sequence). The CDR3 sequence is 18 residues long. Trimming took 0 bases from V and 5 from J, leaving 25 bases between them. CDR3 DNA sequence: TGCAGTGCTAGAGATGGTGCCCGGAACACAGGGTTTGGGGAGACCCAGTACTTC. Translation: CSARDGARNTGFGETQYF.

This chain connects TRBV5-1 to TRBJ2-7, with D possibly matching TRBD1 (6 bases). The CDR3 spans 14 residues. Trimming took 4 bases from V and 2 from J, leaving 13 bases between them. Germline CDR1 SGHRS, CDR2 YFSETQ. CDR3 DNA sequence: TGCGCCAGCAGCCCCGGGACATCTACCTACGAGCAGTACTTC. Its translation is CASSPGTSTYEQYF.

There are many counts of this clonotype. The chain joins TRBV12-3 or TRBV12-4 to TRBJ2-7, with TRBD1 matching over 7 bases. The CDR3 runs 13 residues. V lost 6 bases and J lost 0; bases outside the gene matches: 2. The CDR3 reads CASRGTASYEQYF. CDR3 DNA: TGTGCCAGCAGGGGGACAGCCTCCTACGAGCAGTACTTC.

This clonotype was observed a handful of times. The chain uses TRBV12-3 or TRBV12-4 and TRBJ1-5; the D is unclear. CDR3 length: 15 residues. V was cut by 4 bases and J by 0 bases, with 10 bases left in between. As DNA, the CDR3 is TGTGCCAGCAGTTGGGTGGCGAATAGCAATCAGCCCCAGCATTTT. Encoded protein: CASSWVANSNQPQHF.

The genes are TRBV7-3 and TRBJ2-7, with a weak D call TRBD2 (6 bases). V gave up 6 bases and J gave up 7 bases, with 22 bases separating them. The CDR3 spans 15 residues. Per the germline V gene, CDR1 is SGHTA and CDR2 is FQGTGA. The CDR3, as DNA: TGTGCCAGCAGGAAACCCGGGGGACCACCCGCGGAGCAGTACTTC. It specifies CASRKPGGPPAEQYF.

A few counts support this clonotype. This chain links TRBV12-3 or TRBV12-4 with TRBJ2-3; D is ambiguous. CDR3 size: 15 residues. V was cut by 3 bases and J by 2 bases, with 12 bases left in between. CDR3 loop: CASSFNLRATDTQYF. CDR3 coding DNA: TGTGCCAGCAGTTTCAATCTACGGGCCACAGATACGCAGTATTTT.

This chain joins TRBV20-1 and TRBJ1-3; D unresolved. Germline lookup yields CDR1 DFQATT and CDR2 SNEGSKA (reference sequence). The CDR3 loop spans 13 amino acids. V was trimmed by 4 bases and J by 3 bases, leaving 10 bases between them. Written as DNA, the CDR3 is TGCAGTGCTATCGACATTCTTGGAAACACCATATATTTT. It encodes CSAIDILGNTIYF.

This clonotype was detected ten times or more. The chain is built from TRBV5-1 and TRBJ1-1, with TRBD1 matching 9 bases. Germline CDR1 and CDR2: SGHRS and YFSETQ. There are 13 residues in the CDR3. V dropped 3 bases and J dropped 8; count of bases not matched to a gene: 5. The CDR3 DNA reads TGCGCCAGCAGCTCAACACAGGGGGCAGAAGCTTTCTTT. It codes for CASSSTQGAEAFF.

Many counts were recorded for this clonotype. The chain recombines TRBV12-3 or TRBV12-4 with TRBJ1-1, with unresolved D. Trimming pared 9 bases from V and 1 base from J, leaving 12 bases between. CDR3 length equals 13 residues. The CDR3 nucleotides are TGTGCCAGTACGTACATAGCGAACACTGAAGCTTTCTTT. It specifies CASTYIANTEAFF.

This clonotype was counted a few times. V usage is TRBV18 and J usage is TRBJ2-7; TRBD1 might be the D (6 bases). There are 15 residues in the CDR3. CDR1 is KGHSH and CDR2 is LQKENI in the germline V gene. V was clipped by 3 bases and J by 0 bases, with 12 bases between them. CDR3 sequence: CASSPGALSSYEQYF. The CDR3 DNA reads TGTGCCAGCTCACCGGGGGCCTTATCCTCCTACGAGCAGTACTTC.